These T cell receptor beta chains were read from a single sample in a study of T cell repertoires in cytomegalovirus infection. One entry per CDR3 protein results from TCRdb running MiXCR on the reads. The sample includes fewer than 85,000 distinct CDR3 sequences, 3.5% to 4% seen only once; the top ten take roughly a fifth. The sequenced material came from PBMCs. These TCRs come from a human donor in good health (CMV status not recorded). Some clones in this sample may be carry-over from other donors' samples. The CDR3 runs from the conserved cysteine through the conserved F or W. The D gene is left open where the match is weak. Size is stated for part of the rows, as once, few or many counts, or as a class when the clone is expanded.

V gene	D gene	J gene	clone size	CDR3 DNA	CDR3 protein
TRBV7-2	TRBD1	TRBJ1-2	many	TGTGCCAGCAGCCCGGCGCGGGACAGGGTATTTGGCTACACCTTC	CASSPARDRVFGYTF
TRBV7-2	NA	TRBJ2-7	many	TGTGCCAGCAGCTTAGCGCGCGAGCAGTACTTC	CASSLAREQYF
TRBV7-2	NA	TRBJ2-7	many	TGTGCCAGCAGCTTAGCGACCTTCGAGCAGTACTTC	CASSLATFEQYF
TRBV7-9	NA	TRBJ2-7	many	TGTGCCAGCAGTCGGGACTTTTCCTACGAGCAGTACTTC	CASSRDFSYEQYF
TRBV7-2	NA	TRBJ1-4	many	TGTGCCAGCAGCCGCCAGGGATTTGCTAATGAAAAACTGTTTTTT	CASSRQGFANEKLFF
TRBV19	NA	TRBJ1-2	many	TGTGCCAGTAGTATAGATCTCGGGGGAAGTGGCTACACCTTC	CASSIDLGGSGYTF
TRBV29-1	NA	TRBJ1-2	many	TGCACCATCCAGGACACCTATAACTATGGCTACACCTTC	CTIQDTYNYGYTF
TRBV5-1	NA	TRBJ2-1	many	TGCGCCAGCAGCTTGGTCGACCTAATCAATGAGCAGTTCTTC	CASSLVDLINEQFF
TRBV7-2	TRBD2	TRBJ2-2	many	TGTGCCAGCAGCCCCCGCGGGGGGAACACCGGGGAGCTGTTTTTT	CASSPRGGNTGELFF
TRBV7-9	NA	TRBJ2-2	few	TGTGCCAGCAGCTACGGGTCGGCGGGCACCGGGGAGCTGTTTTTT	CASSYGSAGTGELFF
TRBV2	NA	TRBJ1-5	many	TGTGCCAGCTCCCGGACCAGGAATAGCAATCAGCCCCAGCATTTT	CASSRTRNSNQPQHF
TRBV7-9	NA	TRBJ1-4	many	TGTGCCAGCAGCTTAAAAGGGGCAACTAATGAAAAACTGTTTTTT	CASSLKGATNEKLFF
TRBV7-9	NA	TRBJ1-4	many	TGTGCCAGCAGCTTAGACACGGGAGGGGGGGAAAAACTGTTTTTT	CASSLDTGGGEKLFF
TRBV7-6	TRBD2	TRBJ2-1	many	TGTGCCAGCAGCAAAAGTCGACTAGCGGAATACAATGAGCAGTTCTTC	CASSKSRLAEYNEQFF
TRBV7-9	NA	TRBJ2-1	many	TGTGCCAGCGAAGAGGGAAATGAGCAGTTCTTC	CASEEGNEQFF
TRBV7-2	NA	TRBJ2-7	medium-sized	TGTGCCAGCAGCCAATATAAGACTAGTGCTGCGTACTTC	CASSQYKTSAAYF
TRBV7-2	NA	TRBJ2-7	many	TGTGCCAGCAGAGCCGGGTCCTACTCCTACGAGCAGTACTTC	CASRAGSYSYEQYF
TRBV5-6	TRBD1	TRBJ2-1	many	TGTGCCAGCAGCCTAGGACAGGGACGGGAGCAGTTCTTC	CASSLGQGREQFF
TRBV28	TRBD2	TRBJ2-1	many	TGTGCCAGCAGTGCAGGCGGGACTAGTCTCTACAATGAGCAGTTCTTC	CASSAGGTSLYNEQFF
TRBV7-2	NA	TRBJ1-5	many	TGTGCCAGCAGCTTTCAGGGGCAGCCCCAGCATTTT	CASSFQGQPQHF
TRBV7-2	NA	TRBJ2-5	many	TGTGCCAGCAGCTTAGGGGCGGGGATGGGCCAAGAGACCCAGTACTTC	CASSLGAGMGQETQYF
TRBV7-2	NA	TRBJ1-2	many	TGTGCCAGCAGCTTAGACCGAGCCCTTAACTATGGCTACACCTTC	CASSLDRALNYGYTF
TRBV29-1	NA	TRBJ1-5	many	TGCAGCACCCAGGACCATAGCAATCAGCCCCAGCATTTT	CSTQDHSNQPQHF
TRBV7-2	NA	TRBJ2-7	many	TGTGCCAGCAGCCGACGACAGGGACGGGAGGTGCAGTACTTC	CASSRRQGREVQYF
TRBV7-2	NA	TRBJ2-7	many	TGTGCCAGCAGCTCCCTGGGACTTGCATCCTACGAGCAGTACTTC	CASSSLGLASYEQYF
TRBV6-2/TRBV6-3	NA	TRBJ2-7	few	TGTGCCAGCAGACCGACAGGCTCCTACGAGCAGTACTTC	CASRPTGSYEQYF
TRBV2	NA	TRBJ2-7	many	TGTGCCAGCAGTGAGCAGGGTTGGAACTACGAGCAGTACTTC	CASSEQGWNYEQYF
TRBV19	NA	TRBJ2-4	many	TGTGCCAGTACCTCGACTGGAGTAGCCAAAAACATTCAGTACTTC	CASTSTGVAKNIQYF
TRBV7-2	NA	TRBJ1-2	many	TGTGCCAGCAGCCCAATCTTCGGAGACTACTATGGCTACACCTTC	CASSPIFGDYYGYTF
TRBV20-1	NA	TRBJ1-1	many	TGCAGTGCTAGAGATCCGGGGGGGCCTACTGAAGCTTTCTTT	CSARDPGGPTEAFF
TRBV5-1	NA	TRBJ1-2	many	TGCGCCAGCAGCTTCGACAGCGCTAACTATGGCTACACCTTC	CASSFDSANYGYTF
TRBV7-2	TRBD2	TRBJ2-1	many	TGTGCCAGCACCGGACTAGCGGGAGGCCGGAGGGAGCAGTTCTTC	CASTGLAGGRREQFF
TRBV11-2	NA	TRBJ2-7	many	TGTGCCAGCAGCACAGGAGGCAGAGACTACGAGCAGTACTTC	CASSTGGRDYEQYF
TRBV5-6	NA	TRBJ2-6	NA	TGTGCCAGCAGCCCGCCAGGGGTTGGGGCCAACGTCCTGACTTTC	CASSPPGVGANVLTF
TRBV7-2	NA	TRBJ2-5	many	TGTGCCAGCAGCTTAGCGTCTAGGAACCCCAAAGAGACCCAGTACTTC	CASSLASRNPKETQYF
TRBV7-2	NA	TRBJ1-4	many	TGTGCCAGCAGCTTCCGGACAGCAACTAATGAAAAACTGTTTTTT	CASSFRTATNEKLFF
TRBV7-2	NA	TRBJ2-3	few	TGTGCCAGCAGCCAAGGAGTCTCTAGCACAGATACGCAGTATTTT	CASSQGVSSTDTQYF
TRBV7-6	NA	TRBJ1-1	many	TGTGCCAGCAGCCTCCTGGAGGTGAACACTGAAGCTTTCTTT	CASSLLEVNTEAFF
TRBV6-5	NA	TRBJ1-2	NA	TGTGCCAGCAGCCAGGGGAAGGCGGGCTATGGCTACACCTTC	CASSQGKAGYGYTF
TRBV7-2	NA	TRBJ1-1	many	TGTGCCAGCAGCCGAGGGGCGTTTGAAGCTTTCTTT	CASSRGAFEAFF
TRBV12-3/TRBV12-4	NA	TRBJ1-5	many	TGTGCCAGCAGACTAGGGGTAGGACAGCCCCAGCATTTT	CASRLGVGQPQHF
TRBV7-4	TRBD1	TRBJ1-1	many	TGTGCCAGCAGTTCTACAGGGGGAGACACTGAAGCTTTCTTT	CASSSTGGDTEAFF
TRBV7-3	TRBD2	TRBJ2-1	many	TGTGCCAGCAGCCCTCGACTAGCGGGGGGGTGGGAGCAGTTCTTC	CASSPRLAGGWEQFF
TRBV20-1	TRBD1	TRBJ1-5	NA	TGCAGTGCTGGACAGGAGTATAGCAATCAGCCCCAGCATTTT	CSAGQEYSNQPQHF
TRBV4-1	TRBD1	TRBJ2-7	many	TGCGCCAGCACTCCTGTTCGAGGGGACAGGGATTCCTACGAGCAGTACTTC	CASTPVRGDRDSYEQYF
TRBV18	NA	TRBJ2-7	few	TGTGCCAGCTCACCAGGGTCAGGGTCCGAGCAGTACTTC	CASSPGSGSEQYF
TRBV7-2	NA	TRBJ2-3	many	TGTGCCAGCAGCCCAGCGGGTAGGAGCACAGATACGCAGTATTTT	CASSPAGRSTDTQYF
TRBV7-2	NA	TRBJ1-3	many	TGTGCCAGCAGCCCGCTCGCCACCGGCACCATATATTTT	CASSPLATGTIYF
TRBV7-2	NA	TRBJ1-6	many	TGTGCCAGCAGCTTAATAAGGGGTTCACCCCTCCACTTT	CASSLIRGSPLHF
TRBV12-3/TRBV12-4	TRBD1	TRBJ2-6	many	TGTGCCAGCAGTTCTCAGACAGGGCAATACTCTGGGGCCAACGTCCTGACTTTC	CASSSQTGQYSGANVLTF
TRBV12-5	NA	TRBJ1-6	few	TGTGCTAGTGGTTTGGGGACAGCATATAATTCACCCCTCCACTTT	CASGLGTAYNSPLHF
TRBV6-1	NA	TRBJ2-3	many	TGTGCCAGCAGTGATGCGGGTTCAAGCACAGATACGCAGTATTTT	CASSDAGSSTDTQYF
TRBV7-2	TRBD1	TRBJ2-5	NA	TGTGCCAGCAGCAAGCCGGGACAGGGCTGGGAGACCCAGTACTTC	CASSKPGQGWETQYF
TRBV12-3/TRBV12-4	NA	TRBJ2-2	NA	TGTGCCAGCAGCCCCCGTGGGGAGCTGTTTTTT	CASSPRGELFF
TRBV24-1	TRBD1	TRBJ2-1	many	TGTGCCACCAGTGATTCCGGACAGGGGGCAAATGAGCAGTTCTTC	CATSDSGQGANEQFF